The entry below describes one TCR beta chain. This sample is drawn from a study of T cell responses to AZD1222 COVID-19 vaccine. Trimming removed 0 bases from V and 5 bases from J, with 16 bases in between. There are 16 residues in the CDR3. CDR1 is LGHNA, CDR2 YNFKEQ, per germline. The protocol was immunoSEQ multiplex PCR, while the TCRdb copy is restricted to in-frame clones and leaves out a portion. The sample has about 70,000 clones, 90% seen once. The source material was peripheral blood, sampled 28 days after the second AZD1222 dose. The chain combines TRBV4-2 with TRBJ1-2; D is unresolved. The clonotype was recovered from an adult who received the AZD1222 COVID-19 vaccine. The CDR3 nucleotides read TGTGCCAGCAGCCAAGATAGGGCAAAGGGCTGGTATGGCTACACCTTC. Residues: CASSQDRAKGWYGYTF.